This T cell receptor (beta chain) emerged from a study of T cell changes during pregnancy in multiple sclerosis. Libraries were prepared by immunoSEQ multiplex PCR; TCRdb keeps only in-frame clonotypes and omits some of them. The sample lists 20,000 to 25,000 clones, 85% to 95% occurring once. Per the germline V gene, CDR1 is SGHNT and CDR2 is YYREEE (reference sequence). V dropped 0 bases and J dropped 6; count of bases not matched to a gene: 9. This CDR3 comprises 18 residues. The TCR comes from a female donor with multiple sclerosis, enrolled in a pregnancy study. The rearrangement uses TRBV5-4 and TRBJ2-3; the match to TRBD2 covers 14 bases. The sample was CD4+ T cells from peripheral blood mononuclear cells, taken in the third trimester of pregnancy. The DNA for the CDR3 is TGTGCCAGCAGCTTGGGACTAGCGGGGGGGAGCTGGGGGGATACGCAGTATTTT. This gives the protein CASSLGLAGGSWGDTQYF.